A single T cell receptor beta chain is shown here with its context. The antigen is unknown. 60 Vbeta and 13 Jbeta primers were used in PCR. Repertoires were generated with immunoSEQ multiplex PCR, while TCRdb's copy carries only in-frame clones and drops some. The data hold just over 200,000 clones, with 65% to 85% observed a single time. The data are from a study of cytomegalovirus exposure and HLA in healthy donors. On the study more broadly: In an earlier analysis, 90 million to 130 million unique TCR beta sequences were found from some 200 million T cells.

This CDR3 has 14 residues. Germline lookup yields CDR1 KGHSH and CDR2 LQKENI. V lost 5 bases and J lost 0, with 10 bases in between. General observations from the study: The Asian-associated ancestry cluster reportedly had fewer N-insertions than the 666-donor mean in a later analysis. The authors confirmed in vitro that three CMV-associated chains were specific for CMV antigens.

The TCR sequence derives from a man aged 50-59 years in good health and CMV-seronegative. The material sequenced was PBMCs. The chain couples TRBV18 to TRBJ1-1, with a tentative D call TRBD1 (5 bases). The CDR3 nucleotides are TGTGCCAGCTCAGTTGGGGGGTTGAACACTGAAGCTTTCTTT. It specifies CASSVGGLNTEAFF.